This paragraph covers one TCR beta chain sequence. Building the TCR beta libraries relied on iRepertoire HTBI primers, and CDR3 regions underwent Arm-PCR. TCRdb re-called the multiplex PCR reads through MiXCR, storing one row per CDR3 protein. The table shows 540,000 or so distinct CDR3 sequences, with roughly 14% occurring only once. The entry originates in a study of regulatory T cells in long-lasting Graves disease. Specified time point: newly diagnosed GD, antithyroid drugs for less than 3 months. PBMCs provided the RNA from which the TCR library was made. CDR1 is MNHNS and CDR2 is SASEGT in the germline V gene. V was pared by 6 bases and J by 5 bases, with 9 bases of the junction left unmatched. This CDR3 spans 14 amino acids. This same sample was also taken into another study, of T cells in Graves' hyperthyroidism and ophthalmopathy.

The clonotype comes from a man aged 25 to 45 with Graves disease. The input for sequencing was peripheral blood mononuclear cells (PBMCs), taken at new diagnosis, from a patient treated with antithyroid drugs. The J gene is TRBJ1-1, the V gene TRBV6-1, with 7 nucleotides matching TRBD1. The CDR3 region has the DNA TGTGCCAGCAGACGACAGGGAGGTTGGACTGAAGCTTTCTTT. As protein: CASRRQGGWTEAFF.